A selection of T cell receptor beta chains follows, all from one sample in a study of blood T cells in healthy people across ages. TCRdb used MiXCR to reprocess the 5' RACE reads, holding one entry per CDR3 protein. The repertoire holds 920,000 or so distinct CDR3 sequences, with less than 50% as singletons. The sequencing sample was made of blood. The receptors were sampled from an older woman in good health. The CDR3 runs from the conserved cysteine through the conserved F or W. The order of the fields is clone size, D gene, V gene, J gene, CDR3 protein, CDR3 DNA. A D gene is named only where the DNA matches it firmly. Rows may omit the clone size; those that give it use once, few, many or a size class.

size: NA
D: TRBD2
V: TRBV6-2/TRBV6-3
J: TRBJ2-7
CDR3: CASRSPGLAVRSSYEQYF
DNA: TGTGCCAGCAGGTCACCGGGACTAGCGGTAAGGAGCTCCTACGAGCAGTACTTC

size: NA
D: NA
V: TRBV27
J: TRBJ2-1
CDR3: CASSLGVEGYNEQFF
DNA: TGTGCCAGCAGTTTAGGGGTTGAGGGATACAATGAGCAGTTCTTC

size: NA
D: NA
V: TRBV12-3/TRBV12-4
J: TRBJ2-1
CDR3: CASSLGLETNEQFF
DNA: TGTGCCAGCAGTTTGGGACTGGAGACTAATGAGCAGTTCTTC

size: few
D: NA
V: TRBV7-6
J: TRBJ2-7
CDR3: CASSLGGGWCPYEQYF
DNA: TGTGCCAGCAGCTTAGGTGGGGGTTGGTGTCCCTACGAGCAGTACTTC

size: NA
D: NA
V: TRBV5-1
J: TRBJ2-1
CDR3: CASSLGPIGAEQFF
DNA: TGCGCCAGCAGCCTTGGGCCTATAGGTGCTGAGCAGTTCTTC

size: NA
D: NA
V: TRBV30
J: TRBJ1-5
CDR3: CAWSKGTGNQPQHF
DNA: TGTGCCTGGAGTAAAGGGACGGGTAATCAGCCCCAGCATTTT

size: NA
D: NA
V: TRBV28
J: TRBJ2-1
CDR3: CASSLKVEQFF
DNA: TGTGCCAGCAGTTTAAAGGTGGAGCAGTTCTTC

size: NA
D: NA
V: TRBV30
J: TRBJ2-7
CDR3: CAWSGQENYEQYF
DNA: TGTGCCTGGAGTGGACAGGAGAACTACGAGCAGTACTTC

size: NA
D: NA
V: TRBV29-1
J: TRBJ1-1
CDR3: CSGPSGTEHTEAFF
DNA: TGCAGCGGCCCCTCCGGGACTGAGCACACTGAAGCTTTCTTT

size: few
D: TRBD1
V: TRBV6-1
J: TRBJ2-5
CDR3: CASSEEDRGSATQYF
DNA: TGTGCCAGCAGTGAAGAAGACAGGGGTAGTGCGACCCAGTACTTC

size: NA
D: TRBD1
V: TRBV7-2
J: TRBJ2-5
CDR3: CASSVQQGAGETQYF
DNA: TGTGCCAGCAGCGTCCAACAGGGGGCCGGGGAGACCCAGTACTTC

size: NA
D: NA
V: TRBV12-3/TRBV12-4
J: TRBJ2-7
CDR3: CASSLDGLLESEQYF
DNA: TGTGCCAGCAGTTTGGACGGCCTGTTAGAAAGCGAGCAGTACTTC

size: NA
D: TRBD1
V: TRBV20-1
J: TRBJ1-6
CDR3: CSARPPGQEFNSPLHF
DNA: TGCAGTGCTAGACCCCCGGGACAGGAATTCAATTCACCCCTCCACTTT

size: NA
D: NA
V: TRBV15
J: TRBJ2-3
CDR3: CATSRKGETDTQYF
DNA: TGTGCCACCAGCAGAAAAGGTGAAACAGATACGCAGTATTTT

size: NA
D: TRBD1
V: TRBV14
J: TRBJ2-7
CDR3: CASKDRGLAEQYF
DNA: TGTGCCAGTAAGGACAGGGGGCTGGCCGAGCAGTACTTC

size: NA
D: NA
V: TRBV7-9
J: TRBJ2-1
CDR3: CASSESRGRTSYNEQFF
DNA: TGTGCCAGCAGCGAATCCCGTGGGAGGACCTCCTACAATGAGCAGTTCTTC

size: NA
D: NA
V: TRBV18
J: TRBJ2-1
CDR3: CASSPITTINYNERYF
DNA: TGTGCCAGCTCACCAATCACCACGATAAACTACAATGAGCGGTACTTC

size: once
D: NA
V: TRBV29-1
J: TRBJ2-2
CDR3: CSVRLGGDNTGELFF
DNA: TGCAGCGTTCGGCTCGGCGGGGACAACACCGGGGAGCTGTTTTTT

size: few
D: NA
V: TRBV10-3
J: TRBJ2-3
CDR3: CAISDKRNTDTQYF
DNA: TGTGCCATCAGTGATAAGCGGAACACAGATACGCAGTATTTT

size: NA
D: NA
V: TRBV6-6
J: TRBJ2-5
CDR3: CASSYGAGQYF
DNA: TGTGCCAGCAGTTACGGGGCCGGGCAGTACTTC

size: NA
D: NA
V: TRBV10-2
J: TRBJ2-1
CDR3: CASSESGIREQFF
DNA: TGCGCCAGCAGTGAGTCAGGAATCAGGGAGCAGTTCTTC

size: NA
D: TRBD2
V: TRBV28
J: TRBJ2-1
CDR3: CASSSLSGGGLNEQFF
DNA: TGTGCCAGCAGTTCCCTTTCCGGGGGGGGCCTCAATGAGCAGTTCTTC

size: NA
D: NA
V: TRBV18
J: TRBJ1-2
CDR3: CARSPDSGYGYTF
DNA: TGTGCCCGCTCACCGGACAGTGGCTATGGCTACACCTTC